The entry that follows covers one T cell receptor beta chain sequence. Its specificity is unknown. The data derive from a study of OX40 agonist ivuxolimab in advanced cancers. Study in general: Patients received the agonistic anti-OX40 (CD134) antibody ivuxolimab. Patients were dosed intravenously with ivuxolimab at 0.01 to 10 mg/kg every 2 weeks. General study results and limits: Low normalized clonal expansion also occurred in some nonresponding patients. CD4+ T cells averaged fewer expanded clones than CD8+ T cells.

The assay was immunoSEQ multiplex PCR, and TCRdb's table has in-frame clones only and misses some. The sample holds 40,000 to 60,000 clones, approximately 92% seen once. The clonotype originates from an adult with an advanced solid tumor such as melanoma, head and neck, liver or kidney cancer. This specimen consisted of CD4+ or CD8+ T cells sorted from blood, obtained in a trial of the OX40 agonist ivuxolimab.

CDR3 DNA sequence: TGTGCCAGCAGCAGGACAGTAACCGGGGAGCTGTTTTTT. It codes for CASSRTVTGELFF. The V call is TRBV5-8, the J call TRBJ2-2; possible D gene TRBD1, 6 bases. Trimming pared 4 bases from V and 5 bases from J, leaving 9 bases between. This CDR3 spans 13 amino acids. CDR1 is SGHTS, CDR2 YDEGEE, per germline.